This entry describes one T cell receptor beta chain. What it recognizes is unknown. This record comes from a study of CXCR3-negative and CXCR3-positive naive CD8 T cells. Study outcomes and limitations: CD5 surface expression was similar among naive subsets, and TCR strength was estimated by inference from TRB CDR3 properties. Much lower diversity was found in memory CD8+ cells, while both naive subsets had comparably high diversity.

The CDR3 covers 17 residues. Germline V CDR1 and CDR2: LGHNA, YNFKEQ. UMI-labeled 5' RACE yielded the TRB cDNA libraries. After re-calling the 5' RACE reads, TCRdb lists one entry per CDR3 protein, DNA absent. The sample table includes approximately 74,000 distinct CDR3 sequences. V is TRBV4-2 and J is TRBJ2-1; lacking DNA, the TRBD2 call made by TCRdb goes unchecked. The sample was naive CXCR3- CD8+ T cells from blood. The subset was: CD45RO-CCR7+CD27+CD95- naive CD8+ T cells lacking CXCR3 (TNR3-). The sequence derives from a human donor in good health. Some clones in this sample may be carry-over from other donors' samples. The chain's CDR3 is CASSQEEGRAAYNEQFF.